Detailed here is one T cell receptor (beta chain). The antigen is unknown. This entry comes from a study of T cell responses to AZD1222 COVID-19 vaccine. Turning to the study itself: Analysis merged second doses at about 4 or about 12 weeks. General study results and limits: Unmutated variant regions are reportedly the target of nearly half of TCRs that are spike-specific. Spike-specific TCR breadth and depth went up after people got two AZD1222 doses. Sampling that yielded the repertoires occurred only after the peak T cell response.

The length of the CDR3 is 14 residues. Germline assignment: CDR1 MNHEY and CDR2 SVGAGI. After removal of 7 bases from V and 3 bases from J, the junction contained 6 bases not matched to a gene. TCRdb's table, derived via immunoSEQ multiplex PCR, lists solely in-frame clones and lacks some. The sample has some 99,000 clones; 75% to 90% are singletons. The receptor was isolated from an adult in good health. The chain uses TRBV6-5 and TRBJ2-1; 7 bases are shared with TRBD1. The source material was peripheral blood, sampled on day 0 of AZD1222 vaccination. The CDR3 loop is CASKSGTDYNEQFF. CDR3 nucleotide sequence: TGTGCCAGCAAATCCGGGACAGACTACAATGAGCAGTTCTTC.